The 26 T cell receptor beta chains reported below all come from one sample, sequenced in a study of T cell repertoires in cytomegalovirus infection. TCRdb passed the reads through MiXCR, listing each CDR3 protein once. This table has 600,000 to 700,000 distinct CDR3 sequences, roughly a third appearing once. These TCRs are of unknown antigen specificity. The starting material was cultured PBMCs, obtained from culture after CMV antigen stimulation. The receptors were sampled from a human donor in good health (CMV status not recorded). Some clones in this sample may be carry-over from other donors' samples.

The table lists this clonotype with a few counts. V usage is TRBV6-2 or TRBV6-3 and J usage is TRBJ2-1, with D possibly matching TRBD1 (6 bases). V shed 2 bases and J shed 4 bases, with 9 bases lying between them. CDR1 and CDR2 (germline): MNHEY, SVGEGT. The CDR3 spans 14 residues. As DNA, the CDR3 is TGTGCCAGCAGTTACCGGGACACTTACAATGAGCAGTTCTTC. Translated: CASSYRDTYNEQFF.

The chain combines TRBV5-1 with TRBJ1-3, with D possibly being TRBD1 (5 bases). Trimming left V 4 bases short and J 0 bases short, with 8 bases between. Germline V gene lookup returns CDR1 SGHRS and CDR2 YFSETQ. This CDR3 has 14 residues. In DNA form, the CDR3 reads TGCGCCAGCAGCGGGACGGACTCTGGAAACACCATATATTTT. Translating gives CASSGTDSGNTIYF.

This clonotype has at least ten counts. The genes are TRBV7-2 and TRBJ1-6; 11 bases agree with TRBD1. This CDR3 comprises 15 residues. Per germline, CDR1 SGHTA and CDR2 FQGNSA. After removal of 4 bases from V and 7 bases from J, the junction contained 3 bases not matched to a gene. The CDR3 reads CASSWGTGGNSPLHF. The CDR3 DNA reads TGTGCCAGCAGCTGGGGGACAGGGGGAAATTCACCCCTCCACTTT.

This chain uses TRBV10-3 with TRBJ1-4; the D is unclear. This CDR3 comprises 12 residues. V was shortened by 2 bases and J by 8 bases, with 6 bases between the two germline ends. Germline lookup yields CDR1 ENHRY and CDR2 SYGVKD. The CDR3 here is CAISEREEKLFF. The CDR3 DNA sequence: TGTGCCATCAGTGAGCGGGAGGAAAAACTGTTTTTT.

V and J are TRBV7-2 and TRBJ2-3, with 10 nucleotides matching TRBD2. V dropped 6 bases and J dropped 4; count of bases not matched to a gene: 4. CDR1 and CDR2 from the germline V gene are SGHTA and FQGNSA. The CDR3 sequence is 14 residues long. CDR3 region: CASRPLAGADTQYF. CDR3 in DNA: TGTGCCAGCAGGCCCCTAGCGGGGGCAGATACGCAGTATTTT.

CDR3: CSASSPASGGNEQFF. The CDR3 DNA reads as TGCAGTGCTAGTTCTCCGGCTAGCGGGGGCAATGAGCAGTTCTTC. The chain combines TRBV20-1 with TRBJ2-1, with 10 bases fitting TRBD2. Trimming removed 3 bases from V and 6 bases from J; junction bases left unmatched: 8. The CDR3 is 15 residues long. The germline V gene encodes CDR1 DFQATT and CDR2 SNEGSKA (reference sequence).

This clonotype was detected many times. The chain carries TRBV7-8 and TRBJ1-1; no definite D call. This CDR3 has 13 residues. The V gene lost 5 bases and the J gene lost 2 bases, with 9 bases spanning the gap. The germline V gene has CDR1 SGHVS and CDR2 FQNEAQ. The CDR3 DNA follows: TGTGCCAGCAGCGTAACAAGCAACACTGAAGCTTTCTTT. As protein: CASSVTSNTEAFF.

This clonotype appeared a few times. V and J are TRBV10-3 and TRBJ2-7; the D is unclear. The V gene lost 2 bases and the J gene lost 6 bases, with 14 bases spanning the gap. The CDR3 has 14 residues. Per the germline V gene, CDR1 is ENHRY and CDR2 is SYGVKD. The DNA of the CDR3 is TGTGCCATCAGTGAGCAGGCCTGGCGTGTCGAGCAGTACTTC. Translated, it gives CAISEQAWRVEQYF.

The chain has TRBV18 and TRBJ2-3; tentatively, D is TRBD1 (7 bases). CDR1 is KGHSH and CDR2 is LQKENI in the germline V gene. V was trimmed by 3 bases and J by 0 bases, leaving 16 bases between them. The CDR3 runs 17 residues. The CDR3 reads CASSPEGAGTSTDTQYF. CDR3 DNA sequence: TGTGCCAGCTCACCGGAGGGGGCCGGAACTAGCACAGATACGCAGTATTTT.

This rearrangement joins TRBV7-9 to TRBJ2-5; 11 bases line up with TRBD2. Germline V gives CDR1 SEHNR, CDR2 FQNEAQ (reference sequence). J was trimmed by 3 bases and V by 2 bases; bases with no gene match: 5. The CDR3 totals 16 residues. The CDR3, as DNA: TGTGCCAGCAGCTTAACCCAACTAGCGGGGGAAGAGACCCAGTACTTC. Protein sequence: CASSLTQLAGEETQYF.

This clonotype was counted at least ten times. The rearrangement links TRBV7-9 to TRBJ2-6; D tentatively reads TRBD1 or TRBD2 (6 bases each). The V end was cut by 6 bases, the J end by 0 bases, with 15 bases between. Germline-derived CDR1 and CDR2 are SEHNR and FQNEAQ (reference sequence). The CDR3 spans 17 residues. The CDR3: CASRKGGLRSGANVLTF. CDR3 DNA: TGTGCCAGCAGAAAGGGGGGACTGCGCTCTGGGGCCAACGTCCTGACTTTC.

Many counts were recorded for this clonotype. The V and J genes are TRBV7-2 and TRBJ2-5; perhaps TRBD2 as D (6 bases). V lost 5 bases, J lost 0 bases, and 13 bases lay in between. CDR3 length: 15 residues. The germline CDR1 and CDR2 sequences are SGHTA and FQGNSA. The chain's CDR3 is CASSLGLRYQETQYF. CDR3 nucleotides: TGTGCCAGCAGCCTGGGACTTAGGTACCAAGAGACCCAGTACTTC.

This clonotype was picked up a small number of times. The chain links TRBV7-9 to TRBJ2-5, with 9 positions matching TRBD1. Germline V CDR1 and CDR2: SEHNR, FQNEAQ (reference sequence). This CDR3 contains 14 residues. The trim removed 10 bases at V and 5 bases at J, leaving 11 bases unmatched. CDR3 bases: TGTGCCACCACGGACAGGGGAAGAGTTGAGACCCAGTACTTC. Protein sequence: CATTDRGRVETQYF.

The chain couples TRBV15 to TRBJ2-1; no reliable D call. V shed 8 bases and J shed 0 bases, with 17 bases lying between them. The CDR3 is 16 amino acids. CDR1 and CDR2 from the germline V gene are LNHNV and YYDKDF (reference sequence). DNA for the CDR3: TGTGCCACCTCCAGAATCGAATCCGCCTCCTACAATGAGCAGTTCTTC. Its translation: CATSRIESASYNEQFF.

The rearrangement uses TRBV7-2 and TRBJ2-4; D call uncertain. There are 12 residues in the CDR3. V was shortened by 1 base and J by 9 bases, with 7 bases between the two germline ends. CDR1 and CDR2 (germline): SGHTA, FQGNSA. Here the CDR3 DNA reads TGTGCCAGCAGCTTAGTCGGCCGCATTCAGTACTTC. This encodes CASSLVGRIQYF.

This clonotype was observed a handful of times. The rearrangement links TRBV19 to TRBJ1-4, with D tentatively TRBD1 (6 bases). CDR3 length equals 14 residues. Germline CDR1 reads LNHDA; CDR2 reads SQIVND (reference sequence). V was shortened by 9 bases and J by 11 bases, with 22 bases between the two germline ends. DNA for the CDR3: TGTGCCAGCCGTTCGACAGGAGGGTCGGAGAAACTGTTTTTT. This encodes CASRSTGGSEKLFF. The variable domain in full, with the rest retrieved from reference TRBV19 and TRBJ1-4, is DGGITQSPKYLFRKEGQNVTLSCEQNLNHDAMYWYRQDPGQGLRLIYYSQIVNDFQKGDIAEGYSVSREKKESFPLTVTSAQKNPTAFYLCASRSTGGSEKLFFGSGTQLSVL.

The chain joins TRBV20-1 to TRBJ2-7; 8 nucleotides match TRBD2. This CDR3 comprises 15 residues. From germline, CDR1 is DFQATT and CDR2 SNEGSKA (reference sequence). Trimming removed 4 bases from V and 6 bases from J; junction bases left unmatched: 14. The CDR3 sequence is CSANGRRGGPTEQYF. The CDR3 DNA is TGCAGTGCTAACGGTCGTCGGGGGGGGCCGACCGAGCAGTACTTC.

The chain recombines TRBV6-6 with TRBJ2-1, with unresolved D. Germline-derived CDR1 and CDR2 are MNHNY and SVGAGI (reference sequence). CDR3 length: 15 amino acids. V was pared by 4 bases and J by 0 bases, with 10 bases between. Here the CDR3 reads CASSWVRSSYNEQFF. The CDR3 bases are TGTGCCAGCAGTTGGGTGAGAAGCTCCTACAATGAGCAGTTCTTC.

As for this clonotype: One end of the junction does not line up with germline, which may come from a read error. The CDR3 is CASSFLGNEQFF. In DNA, the CDR3 is TGCGCCAGCAGCTTTTTAGGGAATGAGCAGTTCTTC. The chain employs TRBV5-3 and TRBJ2-1; D is ambiguous. TRBV5-3 is recorded as an ORF, its role being uncertain. This CDR3 is built from 12 residues.

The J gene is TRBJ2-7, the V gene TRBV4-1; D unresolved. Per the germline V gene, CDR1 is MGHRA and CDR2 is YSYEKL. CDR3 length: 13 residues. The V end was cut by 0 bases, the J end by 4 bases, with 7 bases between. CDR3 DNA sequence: TGCGCCAGCAGCCAAGATCTGGGGTACGAGCAGTACTTC. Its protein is CASSQDLGYEQYF.

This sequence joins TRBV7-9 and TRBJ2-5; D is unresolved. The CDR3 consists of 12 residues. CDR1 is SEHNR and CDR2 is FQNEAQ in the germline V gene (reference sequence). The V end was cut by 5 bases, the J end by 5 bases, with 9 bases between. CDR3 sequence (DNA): TGTGCCAGCAGCCCGGACCGGGAGACCCAGTACTTC. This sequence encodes CASSPDRETQYF.

DNA of the CDR3: TGTGCCAGCAGCTTATTTGGGGGGGGGGTTTCCTACAATGAGCAGTTCTTC. Amino acids: CASSLFGGGVSYNEQFF. This chain uses TRBV7-4 with TRBJ2-1, with 7 bases that match TRBD2. Germline V lookup: CDR1 SGHVT, CDR2 SQSDAQ. There are 17 residues in the CDR3. V was clipped by 2 bases and J by 1 base; unmatched bases: 8.

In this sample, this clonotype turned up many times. The CDR3 coding sequence is TGTGCCAGCAGCAAGGCCCCCTCAGGTTACAATGAGCAGTTCTTC. This sequence encodes CASSKAPSGYNEQFF. The J gene is TRBJ2-1, the V gene TRBV11-2; D is undetermined. The germline V gene has CDR1 SGHAT and CDR2 FQNNGV. The CDR3 has 15 residues. The V end lost 5 bases, the J end lost 4 bases, and 15 bases lay between the germline ends.

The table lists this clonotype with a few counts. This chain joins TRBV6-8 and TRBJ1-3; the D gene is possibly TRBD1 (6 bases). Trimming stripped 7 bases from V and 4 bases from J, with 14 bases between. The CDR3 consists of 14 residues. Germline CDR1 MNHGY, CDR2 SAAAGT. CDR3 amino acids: CASTAAGAGNTIYF. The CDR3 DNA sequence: TGTGCCAGCACGGCCGCGGGGGCGGGAAACACCATATATTTT.

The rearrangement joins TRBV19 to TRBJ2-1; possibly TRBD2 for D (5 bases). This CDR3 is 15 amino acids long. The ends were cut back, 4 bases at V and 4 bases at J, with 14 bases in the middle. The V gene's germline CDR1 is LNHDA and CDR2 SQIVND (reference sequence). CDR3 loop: CASSRGSLGYNEQFF. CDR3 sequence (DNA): TGTGCCAGTAGTAGAGGGTCTCTTGGGTACAATGAGCAGTTCTTC.

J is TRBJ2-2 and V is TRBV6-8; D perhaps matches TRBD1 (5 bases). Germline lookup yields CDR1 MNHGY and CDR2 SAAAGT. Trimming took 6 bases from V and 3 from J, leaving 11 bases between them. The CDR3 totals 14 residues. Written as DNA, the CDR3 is TGTGCCAGCAGATCAGACAGATACACCGGGGAGCTGTTTTTT. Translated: CASRSDRYTGELFF.